The entry below describes one T cell receptor (beta chain). The read finishes 3 residues shy of the CDR3 end, and the germline J gene is used to complete it. The germline CDR1 and CDR2 sequences are LNHDA and SQIVND (reference sequence). The V segment lost 5 bases and the J segment 0 bases; nucleotides outside the gene matches: 6. There are 15 residues in the CDR3. The repertoire was sequenced with immunoSEQ multiplex PCR; TCRdb's copy has only in-frame clones and lacks some. The listing contains 20,000 to 25,000 clones. This sample is drawn from a study of T cells in women clearing cervical HPV infection. Dot-blot hybridization genotyped cervical HPV amplified with MY09/MY11 PCR.

This receptor was taken from a woman aged 18-70 years with a cervical HPV16 infection that either progressed to CIN3+ or cleared (not recorded which). The specimen was blood buffy coat. The V gene is TRBV19, the J gene TRBJ1-2; 7 nucleotides match TRBD1. CDR3 amino acids: CASSGRDRPNYGYTF. The sequenced CDR3 bases are TGTGCCAGTAGTGGCCGGGACAGACCTAACTATGGC.